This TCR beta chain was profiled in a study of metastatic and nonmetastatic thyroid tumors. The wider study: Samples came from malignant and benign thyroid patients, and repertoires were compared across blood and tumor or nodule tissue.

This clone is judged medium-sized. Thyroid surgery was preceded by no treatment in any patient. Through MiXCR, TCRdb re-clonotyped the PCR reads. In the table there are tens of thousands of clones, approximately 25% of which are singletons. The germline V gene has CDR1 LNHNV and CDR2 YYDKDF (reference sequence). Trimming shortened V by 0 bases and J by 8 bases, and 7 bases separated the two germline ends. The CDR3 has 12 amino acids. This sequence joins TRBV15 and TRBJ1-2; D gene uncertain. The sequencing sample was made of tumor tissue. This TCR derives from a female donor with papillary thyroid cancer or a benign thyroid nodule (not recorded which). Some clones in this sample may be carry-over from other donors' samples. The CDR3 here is CATSRDSVGYTF. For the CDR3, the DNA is TGTGCCACCAGCAGAGATAGCGTGGGCTACACCTTC.